The subject of this entry is one T cell receptor beta chain. Its antigen is not identified. 5'RACE primed at constant segments yielded TCR alpha and TCR beta cDNA libraries bearing sample barcodes and UMIs. TCRdb redid the calling of the 5' RACE reads with MiXCR, one entry per CDR3 protein. The table has almost 550,000 distinct CDR3 sequences, roughly 20% seen once. V trimming: 11 bases; J trimming: 4 bases; junction bases outside the gene matches: 4. Germline CDR1 is KGHDR and CDR2 is SFDVKD. CDR3 size: 13 residues. This specimen belongs to a study of T-cell memory formation after mild COVID-19. Study results and caveats: Researchers could not confirm that second-wave clones peaking on day 37 targeted SARS-CoV-2. Of the contracting clones, CD4+ ones lay mainly in CM and EM, and CD8+ ones in EMRA. A subset of responding clones appeared in pre-infection memory, suggesting cross-reactive memory joined.

V and J are TRBV24-1 and TRBJ2-3; TRBD2 matches at 11 bases. The receptor's source is an adult woman who had mild COVID-19 (a few samples of this study predate the infection). Cell type and time point are not known. Sequenced material: PBMCs or a T cell subset sorted from them (not recorded which). CDR3 sequence: CAITSGSSDTQYF. In nucleotides, the CDR3 is TGTGCCATCACTAGCGGGAGTTCAGATACGCAGTATTTT.